This TCR beta chain was found in a study of T cell responses to AZD1222 COVID-19 vaccine. The CDR3 is made up of 16 amino acids. V was pared by 2 bases and J by 5 bases, with 17 bases between. Germline values: CDR1 SGHNT, CDR2 YYREEE (reference sequence). The data were produced by immunoSEQ multiplex PCR, yet TCRdb's version contains in-frame clones alone and is incomplete. This repertoire shows around 200,000 clones, 80% to 95% found once; its top ten account for 0.95% to 1.3%. The chain carries TRBV5-4 and TRBJ2-1, with D perhaps given as TRBD1 or TRBD2 (6 bases each). The input for sequencing was peripheral blood, taken 28 days after the second dose of the MenACWY control vaccine. The sequence came from an adult who received the MenACWY meningococcal vaccine as a control. The CDR3, as DNA: TGTGCCAGCAGCTTACTGGGGGGCCCCAGAGACAATGAGCAGTTCTTC. It encodes CASSLLGGPRDNEQFF.